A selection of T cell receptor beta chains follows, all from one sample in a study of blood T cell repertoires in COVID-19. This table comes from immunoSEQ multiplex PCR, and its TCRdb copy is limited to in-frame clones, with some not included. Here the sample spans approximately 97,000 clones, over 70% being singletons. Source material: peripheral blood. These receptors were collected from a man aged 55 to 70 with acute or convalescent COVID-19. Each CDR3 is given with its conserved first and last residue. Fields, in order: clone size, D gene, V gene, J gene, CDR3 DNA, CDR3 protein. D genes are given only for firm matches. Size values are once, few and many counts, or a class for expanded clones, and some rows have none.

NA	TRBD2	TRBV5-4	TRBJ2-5	TGTGCCAGCAGCTTGGGGGCTAGCGGGACAACGGAGACCCAGTACTTC	CASSLGASGTTETQYF
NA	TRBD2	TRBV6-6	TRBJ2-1	TGTGCCAGCAGTCAAACGACTAGCCCGTTCTTC	CASSQTTSPFF
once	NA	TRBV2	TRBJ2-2	TGTGCCAGCAGTGGGCAGATGAACACCGGGGAGCTGTTTTTT	CASSGQMNTGELFF
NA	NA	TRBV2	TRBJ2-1	TGTGCCAGCAGTATGGGGGCGCGATACAATGAGCAGTTCTTC	CASSMGARYNEQFF
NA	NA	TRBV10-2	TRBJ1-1	TGCGCCAGCAGTGAGTGGCAGGGGCGGAACACTGAAGCTTTCTTT	CASSEWQGRNTEAFF
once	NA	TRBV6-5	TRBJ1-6	TGTGCCAGCAATGGCCGACAGGACTATAATTCACCCCTCCACTTT	CASNGRQDYNSPLHF
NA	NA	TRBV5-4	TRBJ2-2	TGTGCCAGCAGCTCTACCGGGTCGGGTTTGAACACCGGGGAGCTGTTTTTT	CASSSTGSGLNTGELFF
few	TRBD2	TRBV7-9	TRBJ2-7	TGTGCCAGCAGCGCCCCTAGCGGAGTCTCCTACGAGCAGTACTTC	CASSAPSGVSYEQYF
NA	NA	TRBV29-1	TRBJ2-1	TGCAGCGGGCTGGGGGGGGCCGGTTCCTACAATGAGCAGTTCTTC	CSGLGGAGSYNEQFF
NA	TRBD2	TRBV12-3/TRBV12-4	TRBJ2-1	TGTGCCAGCAGTTTAGGGGGGGGGAATGAGCAGTTCTTC	CASSLGGGNEQFF
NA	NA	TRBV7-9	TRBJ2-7	TGTGCCAGCAGCCCGAGTAGCTTCTACGAGCAGTACTTC	CASSPSSFYEQYF
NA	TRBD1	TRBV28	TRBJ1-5	TGTGCCAGCGGACCCACAGGGGTTTCCAATCAGCCCCAGCATTTT	CASGPTGVSNQPQHF
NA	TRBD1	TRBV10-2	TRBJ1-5	TGCGCCAGCAGTGAACAGGGGGCGCGGAATCAGCCCCAGCATTTT	CASSEQGARNQPQHF
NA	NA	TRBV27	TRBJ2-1	TGTGCCAGCAGTTTATATAACCAGAACAATGAGCAGTTCTTC	CASSLYNQNNEQFF
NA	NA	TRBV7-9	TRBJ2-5	TGTGCCAGCAGCTTAGTGGGCGGAGGGTGGAGGACAGAGACCCAGTACTTC	CASSLVGGGWRTETQYF
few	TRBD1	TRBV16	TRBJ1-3	TGTGCCAGCAGCCAATCGATCGGGACAGGAAACTCTGGAAACACCATATATTTT	CASSQSIGTGNSGNTIYF
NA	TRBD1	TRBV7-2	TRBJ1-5	TGTGCCAGCCAGACAGGGGGAAGGAATCAGCCCCAGCATTTT	CASQTGGRNQPQHF
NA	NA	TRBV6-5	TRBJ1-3	TGTGCCAGCAGTCCGCACAGGGTATCTGGAAACACCATATATTTT	CASSPHRVSGNTIYF
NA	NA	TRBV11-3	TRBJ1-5	TGTGCCAGCAGCTTCCCAGGTTATAGCAATCAGCCCCAGCATTTT	CASSFPGYSNQPQHF
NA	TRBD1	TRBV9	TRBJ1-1	TGTGCCAGCAGCACGGGACAGCGACACACTGAAGCTTTCTTT	CASSTGQRHTEAFF
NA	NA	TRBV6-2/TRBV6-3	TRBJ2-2	TGTGCCAGCAGTTACACGGAACAGGGGAACACCGGGGAGCTGTTTTTT	CASSYTEQGNTGELFF
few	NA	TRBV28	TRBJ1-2	TGTGCCAGCAGTTCAGGGCACTATGGCTACACCTTC	CASSSGHYGYTF
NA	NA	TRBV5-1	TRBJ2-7	TGCGCCAGCAGCACCCTCGACAGATTTGCCTACGAGCAGTACTTC	CASSTLDRFAYEQYF
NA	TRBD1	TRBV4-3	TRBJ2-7	TGCGCCAGCAGCCAAGCGCTCCCCGGGGACAGTTACGAGCAGTACTTC	CASSQALPGDSYEQYF
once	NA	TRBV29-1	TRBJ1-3	TGCAGCGTTGAAAAGCAGGGCCCAAGCTCTGGAAACACCATATATTTT	CSVEKQGPSSGNTIYF
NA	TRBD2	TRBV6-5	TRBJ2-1	TGTGCCAGCTCTTACCGGGGGGAAAACAATGAGCAGTTCTTC	CASSYRGENNEQFF
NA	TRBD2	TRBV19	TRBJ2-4	TGTGCCAGTAGTATAGGGGGGGGAAACATTCAGTACTTC	CASSIGGGNIQYF
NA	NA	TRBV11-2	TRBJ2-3	TGTGCCAGCAGCTTAGATTTCGGGTCGGCGGATACGCAGTATTTT	CASSLDFGSADTQYF
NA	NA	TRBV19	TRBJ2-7	TGTGCCAGTAGTCCTCAGGGTTACGAGCAGTACTTC	CASSPQGYEQYF
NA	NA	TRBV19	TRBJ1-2	TGTGCCAGTAGTATCCTCGCGGGGAACCTACATCGGGGCTACACCTTC	CASSILAGNLHRGYTF
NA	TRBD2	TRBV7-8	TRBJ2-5	TGTGCCAGCAGCTTAGTCCCTAGCGGTCTCGAGACCCAGTACTTC	CASSLVPSGLETQYF
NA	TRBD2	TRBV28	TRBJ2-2	TGTGCCAGCGAATCATTAGCGGGAGGAAAGAACGGGGAGCTGTTTTTT	CASESLAGGKNGELFF
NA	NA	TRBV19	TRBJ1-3	TGTGCCAGTAGTAAACAGGGCTCTGGAAACACCATATATTTT	CASSKQGSGNTIYF
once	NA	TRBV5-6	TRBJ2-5	TGTGCCAGCAGCTTGGTCAGGGCTGAGACCCAGTACTTC	CASSLVRAETQYF
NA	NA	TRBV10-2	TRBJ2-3	TGCGCCAGCAGTGACCAGGGGTCCACAGATACGCAGTATTTT	CASSDQGSTDTQYF
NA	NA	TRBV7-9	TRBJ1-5	TGTGCCAGCAGCTTAGAAGCCAATCAGCCCCAGCATTTT	CASSLEANQPQHF
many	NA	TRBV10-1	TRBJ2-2	TGCGCCAGCAGTGACAGATACACCGGGGAGCTGTTTTTT	CASSDRYTGELFF
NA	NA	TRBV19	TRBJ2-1	TGTGCCAGTAGGAGTTACAATGAGCAGTTCTTC	CASRSYNEQFF
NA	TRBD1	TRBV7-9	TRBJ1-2	TGTGCCAGCAGCCTTACAACAGGGGATGGCTACACCTTC	CASSLTTGDGYTF
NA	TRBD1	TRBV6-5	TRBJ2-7	TGTGCCAGCAGAAACCGGGACAGGGGACACTACGAGCAGTACTTC	CASRNRDRGHYEQYF
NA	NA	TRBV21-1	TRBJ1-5	TGTGCCAGCAGTTACCTGGGGGACAGGTTTTTTCGAGGTTGGTATCAGCCCCAGCATTTT	CASSYLGDRFFRGWYQPQHF
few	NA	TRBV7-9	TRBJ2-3	TGTGCCAGCAGCTTTCGTTCCGGTACGCAGTATTTT	CASSFRSGTQYF
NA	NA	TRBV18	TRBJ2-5	TGTGCCAGCTCACCACTTACAGTCCAAGAGACCCAGTACTTC	CASSPLTVQETQYF
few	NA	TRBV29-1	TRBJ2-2	TGCAGCGGCCTCAGGAGGGGAGTGAACACCGGGGAGCTGTTTTTT	CSGLRRGVNTGELFF
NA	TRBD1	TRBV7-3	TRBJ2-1	TGTGCCAGCAGCTTAAGGGGACAGACTAACAATGAGCAGTTCTTC	CASSLRGQTNNEQFF